This T cell receptor (beta chain) was observed in a study of CD4+ T cells in melanoma. Germline CDR1 and CDR2: LGHNA and YSLEER. Trimming at V came to 1 base and at J to 1 base, leaving 4 bases not matched to a gene. The CDR3 has 16 amino acids. The data were produced by immunoSEQ multiplex PCR, yet TCRdb's version contains in-frame clones alone and is incomplete. The sample records roughly 120,000 clones, 80% to 95% being singletons. This TCR derives from a human donor with melanoma. Sequenced material: peripheral blood. V and J are TRBV4-3 and TRBJ2-3; 8 bases fit TRBD2. The chain's CDR3 is CASSQGALAGTDTQYF. CDR3 sequence (DNA): TGCGCCAGCAGCCAAGGCGCACTAGCGGGCACAGATACGCAGTATTTT.